This T cell receptor (beta chain) is drawn from a study of blood T cell repertoires in COVID-19. Repertoires were generated with immunoSEQ multiplex PCR, while TCRdb's copy carries only in-frame clones and drops some. The sample includes some 250,000 clones, around 85% of them seen just once. The count of this clone is one. Germline CDR1 and CDR2: SGHAT and FQDESV (reference sequence). V gave up 2 bases and J gave up 1 base, with 8 bases separating them. The length of the CDR3 is 14 residues. The chain joins TRBV11-1 to TRBJ2-5; unclear D gene. The sample was peripheral blood. The source of this sequence is an elderly woman with acute or convalescent COVID-19. DNA for the CDR3: TGTGCCAGCAGCTTACCCACTCTCCAAGAGACCCAGTACTTC. Translating gives CASSLPTLQETQYF.